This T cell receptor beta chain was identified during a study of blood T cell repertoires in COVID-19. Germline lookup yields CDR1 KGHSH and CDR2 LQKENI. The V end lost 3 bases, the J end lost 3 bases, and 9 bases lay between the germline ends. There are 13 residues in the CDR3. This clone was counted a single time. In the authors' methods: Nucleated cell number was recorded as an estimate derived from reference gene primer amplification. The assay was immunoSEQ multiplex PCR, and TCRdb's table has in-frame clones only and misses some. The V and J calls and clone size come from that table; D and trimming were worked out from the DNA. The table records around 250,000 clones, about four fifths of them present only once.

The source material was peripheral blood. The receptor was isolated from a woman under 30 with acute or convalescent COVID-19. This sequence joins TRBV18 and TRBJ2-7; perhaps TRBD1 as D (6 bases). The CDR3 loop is CASSPQDSYEQYF. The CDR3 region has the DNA TGTGCCAGCTCACCCCAGGACAGCTACGAGCAGTACTTC.